Following are 14 T cell receptor beta chains from one sample sequenced in a study of early T cells in non-severe SARS-CoV-2 infection. TCRdb fed the 5' RACE reads into MiXCR, producing one record per CDR3 protein. The data contain tens of thousands of distinct CDR3 sequences, over 7.5% of them singletons. The specimen sequenced was whole blood. These receptors originate from an adult who was a healthcare worker with PCR-confirmed SARS-CoV-2 infection or an uninfected control (not recorded which).

This clonotype turned up a few times. The J gene is TRBJ2-1, the V gene TRBV20-1; 12 bases map to TRBD2. The V gene's germline CDR1 is DFQATT and CDR2 SNEGSKA (reference sequence). The CDR3 totals 15 residues. V gave up 3 bases and J gave up 3 bases; unmatched junction bases: 3. The CDR3 DNA sequence: TGCAGTGCTAGGGGACTAGCGGGCCTCTACAATGAGCAGTTCTTC. Its protein product is CSARGLAGLYNEQFF.

The genes are TRBV7-2 and TRBJ2-7; TRBD2 matches 7 bases. CDR1 is SGHTA, CDR2 FQGNSA, per germline. Unmatched junction bases numbered 6, after V lost 8 bases and J lost 2 bases. The CDR3 consists of 13 residues. The DNA for the CDR3 is TGTGCCAGCGGGAGGGTGGGGGCCTACGAGCAGTACTTC. Protein product: CASGRVGAYEQYF.

The chain uses TRBV7-2 and TRBJ1-1; no firm D call. This CDR3 has 14 amino acids. V shed 2 bases and J shed 0 bases, with 7 bases lying between them. Germline V gene sequence: CDR1 SGHTA, CDR2 FQGNSA. The CDR3 nucleotides read TGTGCCAGCAGCTTATTTCGGTTGAACACTGAAGCTTTCTTT. Translating gives CASSLFRLNTEAFF.

This clonotype was observed at least ten times. V and J are TRBV21-1 and TRBJ1-2; the D segment call TRBD1 is taken from the table without a DNA check. TRBV21-1 is labeled a pseudogene. This CDR3 is 15 amino acids long. The CDR3 sequence is CASSPGQGPNYGYTF. CDR3 sequence (DNA): TGTGCCAGCAGCCCGGGACAGGGTCCTAACTATGGCTACACCTTC.

This clonotype was recorded many times. The rearrangement joins TRBV19 to TRBJ2-3; 7 nucleotides match TRBD2. CDR1 is LNHDA, CDR2 SQIVND, per germline (reference sequence). Trimming removed 9 bases from V and 1 base from J; junction bases left unmatched: 13. This CDR3 has 16 residues. For the CDR3, the DNA is TGTGCCAGCTCAGTGGGGGGGACGGACGGCACAGATACGCAGTATTTT. Translating gives CASSVGGTDGTDTQYF.

This chain joins TRBV29-1 and TRBJ2-2; D may be TRBD1 (5 bases). The V and J ends lost 6 bases and 2 bases respectively, with 13 bases between them. Germline V gene data show CDR1 as SQVTM and CDR2 as ANQGSEA. CDR3 size: 14 residues. The CDR3 reads CSVKGNTNTGELFF. DNA for the CDR3: TGCAGCGTGAAGGGGAATACAAACACCGGGGAGCTGTTTTTT.

Many counts were recorded for this clonotype. The chain couples TRBV7-6 to TRBJ2-5; TRBD1 or TRBD2 may be the D gene (5 bases each). The V end lost 2 bases, the J end lost 1 base, and 11 bases lay between the germline ends. This CDR3 contains 15 residues. CDR1 is SGHVS and CDR2 is FNYEAQ in the germline V gene. The chain's CDR3 is CASSLWGNRQETQYF. CDR3 nucleotides: TGTGCCAGCAGCTTATGGGGGAACCGCCAAGAGACCCAGTACTTC.

This clonotype was seen at least ten times. The chain is built from TRBV7-9 and TRBJ2-7; D ambiguous. Germline loops: CDR1 SEHNR, CDR2 FQNEAQ (reference sequence). The V and J ends lost 5 bases and 3 bases respectively, with 11 bases between them. The length of the CDR3 is 13 residues. CDR3 sequence reads: CASSGPFGYEQYF. CDR3 DNA sequence: TGTGCCAGCAGCGGACCATTTGGCTACGAGCAGTACTTC.

The chain carries TRBV29-1 and TRBJ1-4, with TRBD1 matching 9 bases. CDR1 SQVTM and CDR2 ANQGSEA come from the germline V gene. The CDR3 covers 14 residues. The V segment lost 0 bases and the J segment 8 bases; nucleotides outside the gene matches: 4. In nucleotides, the CDR3 is TGCAGCGTTGAAGATGGGACAGGGTCCGAAAAACTGTTTTTT. It encodes CSVEDGTGSEKLFF. The full variable domain, with the rest looked up from reference TRBV29-1 and TRBJ1-4, is SAVISQKPSRDICQRGTSLTIQCQVDSQVTMMFWYRQQPGQSLTLIATANQGSEATYESGFVIDKFPISRPNLTFSTLTVSNMSPEDSSIYLCSVEDGTGSEKLFFGSGTQLSVL.

The DNA of the CDR3 is TGTGCCAGCAGCCAATCGTCGGGAGGGGATGAAAAACTGTTTTTT. Its translation is CASSQSSGGDEKLFF. This chain links TRBV3-1 with TRBJ1-4, with a possible D match to TRBD1 (5 bases). The CDR3 loop spans 15 amino acids. Trimming cost V 2 bases and J 6 bases, with 13 bases left between them. Per germline, CDR1 LGHDT and CDR2 YNNKEL (reference sequence).

This clonotype came up many times. The rearrangement uses TRBV5-1 and TRBJ1-1; D not resolved. The CDR3 loop spans 12 amino acids. Trimming removed 9 bases from V and 1 base from J, with 10 bases in between. Germline V gene lookup returns CDR1 SGHRS and CDR2 YFSETQ. The CDR3 sequence is CATGLTNTEAFF. The CDR3, as DNA: TGCGCCACCGGACTGACGAACACTGAAGCTTTCTTT. Full variable domain (outside the CDR3, taken from reference TRBV5-1 and TRBJ1-1): KAGVTQTPRYLIKTRGQQVTLSCSPISGHRSVSWYQQTPGQGLQFLFEYFSETQRNKGNFPGRFSGRQFSNSRSEMNVSTLELGDSALYLCATGLTNTEAFFGQGTRLTVV.

The J gene is TRBJ2-5, the V gene TRBV6-6; D may be TRBD1 (8 bases). The germline V gene encodes CDR1 MNHNY and CDR2 SVGAGI (reference sequence). The CDR3 has 19 residues. V lost 5 bases and J lost 1, with 26 bases in between. CDR3 protein: CASSPQGARYGRTQETQYF. Here the CDR3 DNA reads TGTGCCAGCAGTCCTCAGGGGGCTCGATACGGGAGGACCCAAGAGACCCAGTACTTC.

The sample holds many counts of this clonotype. The chain is built from TRBV6-6 and TRBJ2-7; 7 nucleotides line up with TRBD1. Germline V CDR1 and CDR2: MNHNY, SVGAGI (reference sequence). The trim removed 6 bases at V and 5 bases at J, leaving 10 bases unmatched. CDR3 length: 14 residues. CDR3 nucleotides: TGTGCCAGCAGACCCGGACAGGCCAGCGACGAGCAGTACTTC. Protein product: CASRPGQASDEQYF.

This clonotype was picked up a small number of times. The genes are TRBV2 and TRBJ2-1; D is perhaps TRBD1 or TRBD2 (5 bases each). V lost 5 bases and J lost 8, with 22 bases in between. CDR1 is SNHLY and CDR2 is FYNNEI in the germline V gene. CDR3 length: 16 amino acids. CDR3 region: CASSSGRSAPRDEQFF. DNA for the CDR3: TGTGCCAGCAGTTCGGGACGGTCAGCCCCTCGCGATGAGCAGTTCTTC.